One and the same sample provided the 24 T cell receptor beta chains below, sequenced in a study of blood T cell repertoires in COVID-19. Assay: immunoSEQ multiplex PCR; the TCRdb copy retains only in-frame clones and omits some. The table has some 120,000 clones, roughly 87% seen once. Material for sequencing was PBMCs or T cells enriched from blood (not recorded which). The receptors here all came from a young man who had recovered from COVID-19.

The rearrangement links TRBV28 to TRBJ1-2, with 7 positions matching TRBD1. This CDR3 is built from 13 residues. V shed 5 bases, J shed 4 bases, and the junction held 4 bases outside the gene matches. Germline CDR1 and CDR2: MDHEN and SYDVKM. The CDR3 bases are TGTGCCAGCAGTCCAGGACAGGTCTATGGCTACACCTTC. Protein product: CASSPGQVYGYTF.

The genes are TRBV9 and TRBJ1-1, with unresolved D. The germline CDR1 and CDR2 sequences are SGDLS and YYNGEE. Between the trimmed V and J ends, which lost 0 bases and 2 bases, there was a span of 14 bases. The CDR3 has 16 residues. The CDR3 sequence: CASSVGSSGKNTEAFF. The DNA for the CDR3 is TGTGCCAGCAGCGTAGGTTCGTCGGGAAAAAACACTGAAGCTTTCTTT.

The V gene is TRBV19, the J gene TRBJ2-1; 8 nucleotides agree with TRBD1. With 6 bases clipped from V and 1 base from J, the junction kept 8 bases outside the gene matches. The CDR3 length is 16 residues. The germline CDR1 and CDR2 sequences are LNHDA and SQIVND (reference sequence). CDR3 region: CASSTTGGFSYNEQFF. The CDR3 DNA sequence: TGTGCCAGTAGCACCACAGGGGGTTTTTCCTACAATGAGCAGTTCTTC.

The chain combines TRBV5-1 with TRBJ2-3, with a weak D call TRBD1 (6 bases). This CDR3 has 17 residues. Trimming removed 1 base at V and 4 bases at J, with 19 bases between. Germline lookup yields CDR1 SGHRS and CDR2 YFSETQ. The CDR3 spells CASSLNGQSFTPDTQYF. In DNA form, the CDR3 reads TGCGCCAGCAGCTTGAACGGACAGTCCTTCACGCCAGATACGCAGTATTTT. Full variable domain (outside the CDR3, taken from reference TRBV5-1 and TRBJ2-3): KAGVTQTPRYLIKTRGQQVTLSCSPISGHRSVSWYQQTPGQGLQFLFEYFSETQRNKGNFPGRFSGRQFSNSRSEMNVSTLELGDSALYLCASSLNGQSFTPDTQYFGPGTRLTVL.

The chain couples TRBV27 to TRBJ2-1; no clear D. CDR1 and CDR2 (germline): MNHEY, SMNVEV (reference sequence). This CDR3 has 13 amino acids. Trimming removed 5 bases from V and 8 bases from J, with 13 bases in between. CDR3 DNA: TGTGCCAGCAGTCCCCTACCAGGCCATGAGCAGTTCTTC. As protein: CASSPLPGHEQFF.

This clone came up a few times. The chain carries TRBV4-1 and TRBJ1-4; D is possibly TRBD1 (5 bases). Germline CDR1 reads MGHRA; CDR2 reads YSYEKL. V was cut by 0 bases and J by 0 bases, with 14 bases left in between. CDR3 length: 18 amino acids. The DNA for the CDR3 is TGCGCCAGCAGCCAAGAGGGGGACTCGCCTACAACTAATGAAAAACTGTTTTTT. This sequence encodes CASSQEGDSPTTNEKLFF.

The V call is TRBV28, the J call TRBJ2-7, with 9 bases that match TRBD1. The CDR3 runs 15 residues. Germline-derived CDR1 and CDR2 are MDHEN and SYDVKM. The V gene end was trimmed by 3 bases and the J gene end by 4 bases; junction bases not matched to a gene: 7. CDR3 sequence reads: CASSLGQGLRYEQYV. As DNA, the CDR3 is TGTGCCAGCAGTTTGGGACAGGGCTTGCGGTACGAGCAGTACGTC.

This chain uses TRBV12-3 or TRBV12-4 with TRBJ2-7, with a tentative D call TRBD1 (5 bases). The ends were cut back, 3 bases at V and 4 bases at J, with 7 bases in the middle. The CDR3 is 12 amino acids. Here the CDR3 reads CASSFNRYEQYF. CDR3 DNA: TGTGCCAGCAGTTTTAACAGGTACGAGCAGTACTTC.

The chain recombines TRBV11-2 with TRBJ1-1; 9 nucleotides align to TRBD1. This CDR3 is 15 amino acids long. J gave up 5 bases and V 0 bases, and 4 bases lay outside the gene matches. Germline V gives CDR1 SGHAT, CDR2 FQNNGV. CDR3: CASSLELGQGTEAFF. The CDR3 DNA is TGTGCCAGCAGCTTAGAATTAGGACAGGGGACTGAAGCTTTCTTT.

CDR3 DNA: TGTGCCAGCAGCTTGGGGGACAGGGCTTCTGGTGGCTACACCTTC. Residues: CASSLGDRASGGYTF. The chain joins TRBV13 to TRBJ1-2; 9 positions match TRBD1. Germline CDR1 reads PRHDT; CDR2 reads FYEKMQ (reference sequence). The V segment lost 3 bases and the J segment 7 bases; nucleotides outside the gene matches: 9. This CDR3 comprises 15 residues.

This sequence joins TRBV10-1 and TRBJ1-4; D ambiguous. Per the germline V gene, CDR1 is WNHNN and CDR2 is SYGVQD (reference sequence). Trimming removed 8 bases from V and 4 bases from J, with 11 bases in between. The CDR3 contains 13 residues. The CDR3 region is CASQGRGNEKLFF. In DNA, the CDR3 is TGCGCCAGCCAAGGTCGGGGTAATGAAAAACTGTTTTTT.

This sequence joins TRBV11-2 and TRBJ1-2, with D unclear. V lost 5 bases, J lost 5 bases, and 9 bases lay in between. Germline V gene lookup returns CDR1 SGHAT and CDR2 FQNNGV. This CDR3 is built from 12 residues. The CDR3 coding sequence is TGTGCCAGCAGCGTCTCAGGTTATGGCTACACCTTC. Protein: CASSVSGYGYTF.

This clone has more than one count but fewer than ten. The chain combines TRBV10-2 with TRBJ1-2; possible D gene TRBD1, 5 bases. The CDR3 is 12 residues long. Trimming took off 6 bases at V and 8 bases at J, with 13 bases between the two ends. The germline CDR1 and CDR2 sequences are WSHSY and SAAADI. The DNA of the CDR3 is TGCGCCAGCAGGGACACTCAATGGGGCTACACCTTC. Translated: CASRDTQWGYTF.

The sample holds one count of this clone. The chain couples TRBV28 to TRBJ2-5, with TRBD1 matching 8 bases. The CDR3 length is 16 residues. Germline CDR1 is MDHEN and CDR2 is SYDVKM. The J segment lost 2 bases and the V segment lost 0 bases, leaving 5 bases of the junction unmatched. As DNA, the CDR3 is TGTGCCAGCAGTTTATGGGACAGGGTTCAGCAAGAGACCCAGTACTTC. It codes for CASSLWDRVQQETQYF.

J is TRBJ1-3 and V is TRBV20-1; D not resolved. The CDR3 runs 13 residues. Germline V gene lookup returns CDR1 DFQATT and CDR2 SNEGSKA (reference sequence). Trimming cost V 3 bases and J 4 bases, with 10 bases left between them. This CDR3 reads CSASNEAGNTIYF. The CDR3 DNA is TGCAGTGCTAGTAATGAAGCGGGAAACACCATATATTTT.

The rearrangement uses TRBV4-1 and TRBJ1-5; D is possibly TRBD1 (5 bases). Trimming pared 4 bases from V and 7 bases from J, leaving 11 bases between. The CDR3 runs to 13 residues. Germline V gene lookup returns CDR1 MGHRA and CDR2 YSYEKL. The CDR3 nucleotides read TGCGCCAGCAGCCCCACAGGCTACCAGCCCCAGCATTTT. The encoded protein is CASSPTGYQPQHF.

The chain recombines TRBV10-3 with TRBJ2-2, with 7 bases lining up with TRBD2. The germline V gene encodes CDR1 ENHRY and CDR2 SYGVKD. The V segment lost 5 bases and the J segment 0 bases; nucleotides outside the gene matches: 3. This CDR3 region has 15 residues. In DNA, the CDR3 is TGTGCCATCAGTATAGCGGGTACGAACACCGGGGAGCTGTTTTTT. The encoded protein is CAISIAGTNTGELFF.

This clone was picked up one time. V gene TRBV5-1 combines with J gene TRBJ2-3; D might be TRBD1 (5 bases). Germline loops: CDR1 SGHRS, CDR2 YFSETQ. The CDR3 is 17 amino acids. V lost 2 bases and J 2 bases, leaving 18 bases between the germline ends. CDR3 nucleotides: TGCGCCAGCAGCTTCAACTCAGGGTCCTATCCCACAGATACGCAGTATTTT. Amino acid sequence: CASSFNSGSYPTDTQYF.

The gene calls are TRBV9 and TRBJ2-2, with D perhaps TRBD1 (5 bases). The V gene lost 2 bases and the J gene lost 3 bases, with 8 bases spanning the gap. This CDR3 is built from 14 residues. Germline CDR1 and CDR2: SGDLS and YYNGEE. CDR3 loop: CASSVRADTGELFF. The DNA for the CDR3 is TGTGCCAGCAGCGTCAGGGCGGACACCGGGGAGCTGTTTTTT.

V usage is TRBV11-3 and J usage is TRBJ1-4; D remains ambiguous. V lost 5 bases and J lost 7, with 17 bases in between. CDR1 SGHNT and CDR2 YENEEA come from the germline V gene. This CDR3 contains 15 residues. The DNA for the CDR3 is TGTGCCAGCAGCCAAGAGGCGAGGGTTCGTGAAAAACTGTTTTTT. This encodes CASSQEARVREKLFF.

This chain joins TRBV18 and TRBJ1-5, with 7 positions matching TRBD1. The CDR3 has 16 residues. The V and J ends lost 5 bases and 0 bases, in that order; junction bases with no gene match: 7. CDR1 KGHSH and CDR2 LQKENI come from the germline V gene. CDR3 DNA sequence: TGTGCCAGCTCATCGGGACAGAGCTATAGCAATCAGCCCCAGCATTTT. Amino acid sequence: CASSSGQSYSNQPQHF.

The chain has TRBV9 and TRBJ1-4; no firm D call. CDR1 is SGDLS, CDR2 YYNGEE, per germline. This CDR3 is built from 15 residues. V lost 3 bases and J 0 bases, leaving 9 bases between the germline ends. The CDR3 coding sequence is TGTGCCAGCAGCGCCCGGGGTGCAACTAATGAAAAACTGTTTTTT. This gives the protein CASSARGATNEKLFF.

V usage is TRBV19 and J usage is TRBJ1-1, with D maybe TRBD1 (6 bases). This CDR3 comprises 15 residues. Germline V lookup: CDR1 LNHDA, CDR2 SQIVND (reference sequence). V was trimmed by 0 bases and J by 6 bases, leaving 14 bases between them. The DNA of the CDR3 is TGTGCCAGTAGTATAGATTCCCCCAGGGGACCTGAAGCTTTCTTT. This encodes CASSIDSPRGPEAFF.

This clone showed up just once. In DNA, the CDR3 is TGTGCCAGCAGTTCCTTTGGCACAGATACGCAGTATTTT. It translates to CASSSFGTDTQYF. This chain connects TRBV12-3 or TRBV12-4 to TRBJ2-3; no clear D. Trimming removed 4 bases from V and 1 base from J, with 6 bases in between. The CDR3 extends over 13 amino acids.